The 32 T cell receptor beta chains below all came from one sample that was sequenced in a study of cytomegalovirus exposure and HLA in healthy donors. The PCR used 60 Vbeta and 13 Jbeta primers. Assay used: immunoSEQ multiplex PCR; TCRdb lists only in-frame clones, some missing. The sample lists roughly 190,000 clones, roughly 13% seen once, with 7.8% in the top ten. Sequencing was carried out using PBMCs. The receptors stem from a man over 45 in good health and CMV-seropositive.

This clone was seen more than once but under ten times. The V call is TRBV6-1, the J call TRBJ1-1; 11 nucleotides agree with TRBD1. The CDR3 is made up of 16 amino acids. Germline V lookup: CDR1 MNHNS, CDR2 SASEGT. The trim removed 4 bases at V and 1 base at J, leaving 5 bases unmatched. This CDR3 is CASSVGQGARNTEAFF. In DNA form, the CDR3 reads TGTGCCAGCAGTGTCGGACAGGGGGCTCGGAACACTGAAGCTTTCTTT.

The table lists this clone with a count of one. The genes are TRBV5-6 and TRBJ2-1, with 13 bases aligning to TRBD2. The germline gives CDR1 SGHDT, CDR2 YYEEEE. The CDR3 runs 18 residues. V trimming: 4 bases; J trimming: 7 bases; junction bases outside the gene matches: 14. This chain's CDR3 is CASSPGLAGERWGNEQFF. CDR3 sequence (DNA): TGTGCCAGCAGCCCCGGACTAGCGGGGGAACGGTGGGGGAATGAGCAGTTCTTC.

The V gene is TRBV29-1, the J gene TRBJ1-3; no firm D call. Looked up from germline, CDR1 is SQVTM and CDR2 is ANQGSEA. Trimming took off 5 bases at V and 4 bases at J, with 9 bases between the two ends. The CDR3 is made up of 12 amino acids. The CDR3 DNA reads TGCAGCGTTCTGGTGAGCGGAAACACCATATATTTT. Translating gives CSVLVSGNTIYF.

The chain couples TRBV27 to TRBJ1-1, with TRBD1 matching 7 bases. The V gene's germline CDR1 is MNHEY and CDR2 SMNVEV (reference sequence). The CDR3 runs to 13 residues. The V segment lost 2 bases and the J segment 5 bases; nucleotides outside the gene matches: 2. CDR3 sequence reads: CASSLGTVTEAFF. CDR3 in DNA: TGTGCCAGCAGTTTAGGGACAGTTACTGAAGCTTTCTTT.

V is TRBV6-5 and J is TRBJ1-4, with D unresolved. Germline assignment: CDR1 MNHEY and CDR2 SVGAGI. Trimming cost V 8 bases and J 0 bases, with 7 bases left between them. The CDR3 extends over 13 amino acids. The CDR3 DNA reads TGTGCCAGCTCCCGGGCAACTAATGAAAAACTGTTTTTT. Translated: CASSRATNEKLFF.

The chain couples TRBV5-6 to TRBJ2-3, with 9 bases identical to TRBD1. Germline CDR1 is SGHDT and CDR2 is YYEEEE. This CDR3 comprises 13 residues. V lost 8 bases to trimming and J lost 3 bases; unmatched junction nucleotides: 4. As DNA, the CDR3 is TGTGCCAGTATCGGACAGGGGACAGATACGCAGTATTTT. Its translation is CASIGQGTDTQYF. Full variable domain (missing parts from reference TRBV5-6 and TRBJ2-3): DAGVTQSPTHLIKTRGQQVTLRCSPKSGHDTVSWYQQALGQGPQFIFQYYEEEERQRGNFPDRFSGHQFPNYSSELNVNALLLGDSALYLCASIGQGTDTQYFGPGTRLTVL.

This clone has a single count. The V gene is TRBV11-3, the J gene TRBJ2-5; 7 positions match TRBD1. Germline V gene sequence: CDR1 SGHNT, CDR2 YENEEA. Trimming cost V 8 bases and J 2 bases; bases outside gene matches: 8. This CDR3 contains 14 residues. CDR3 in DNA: TGTGCCAGCGAGGGGACAGAGTCACAAGAGACCCAGTACTTC. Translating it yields CASEGTESQETQYF.

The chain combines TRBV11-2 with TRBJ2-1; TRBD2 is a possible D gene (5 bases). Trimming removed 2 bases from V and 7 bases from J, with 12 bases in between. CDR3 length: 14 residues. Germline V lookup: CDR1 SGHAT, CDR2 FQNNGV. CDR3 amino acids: CASSLNRGGNEQFF. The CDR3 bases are TGTGCCAGCAGCTTAAATCGGGGTGGTAATGAGCAGTTCTTC. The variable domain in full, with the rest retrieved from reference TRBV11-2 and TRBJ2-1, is EAGVAQSPRYKIIEKRQSVAFWCNPISGHATLYWYQQILGQGPKLLIQFQNNGVVDDSQLPKDRFSAERLKGVDSTLKIQPAKLEDSAVYLCASSLNRGGNEQFFGPGTRLTVL.

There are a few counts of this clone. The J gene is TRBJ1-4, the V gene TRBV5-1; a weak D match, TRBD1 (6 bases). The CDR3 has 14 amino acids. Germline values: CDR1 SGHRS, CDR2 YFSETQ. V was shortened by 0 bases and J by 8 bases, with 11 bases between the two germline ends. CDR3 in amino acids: CASSLGGGDEKLFF. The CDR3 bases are TGCGCCAGCAGCTTGGGAGGGGGGGACGAAAAACTGTTTTTT.

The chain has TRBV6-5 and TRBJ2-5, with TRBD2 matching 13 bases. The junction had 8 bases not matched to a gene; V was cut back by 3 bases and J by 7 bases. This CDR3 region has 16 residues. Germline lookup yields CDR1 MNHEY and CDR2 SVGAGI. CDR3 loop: CASSYRGLAGRGTQYF. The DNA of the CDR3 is TGTGCCAGCAGTTATCGGGGACTAGCGGGAAGGGGGACCCAGTACTTC.

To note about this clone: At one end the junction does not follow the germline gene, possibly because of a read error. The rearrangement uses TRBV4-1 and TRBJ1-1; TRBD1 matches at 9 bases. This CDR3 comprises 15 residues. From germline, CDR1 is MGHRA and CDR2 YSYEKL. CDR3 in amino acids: CAGRQGEVGNTEAFF. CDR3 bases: TGCGCCGGCAGACAGGGGGAGGTTGGGAACACTGAAGCTTTCTTT.

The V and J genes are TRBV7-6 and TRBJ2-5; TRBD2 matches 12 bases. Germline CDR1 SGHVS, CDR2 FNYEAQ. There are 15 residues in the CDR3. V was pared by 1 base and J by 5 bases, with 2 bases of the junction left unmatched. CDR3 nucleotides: TGTGCCAGCAGCTTAGGGACTAGCGGGGCTGAGACCCAGTACTTC. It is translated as CASSLGTSGAETQYF.

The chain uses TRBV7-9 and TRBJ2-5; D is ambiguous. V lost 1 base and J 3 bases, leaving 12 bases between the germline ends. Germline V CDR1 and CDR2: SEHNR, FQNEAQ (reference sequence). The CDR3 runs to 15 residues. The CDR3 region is CASSLGRGVEETQYF. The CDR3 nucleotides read TGTGCCAGCAGCTTAGGTCGTGGAGTGGAAGAGACCCAGTACTTC.

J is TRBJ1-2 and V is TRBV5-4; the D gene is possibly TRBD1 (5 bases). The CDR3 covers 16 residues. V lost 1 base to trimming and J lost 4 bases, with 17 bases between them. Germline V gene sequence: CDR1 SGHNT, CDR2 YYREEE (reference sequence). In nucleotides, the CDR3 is TGTGCCAGCAGCTTGAACTTTCCAGGGTCCCCCTATGGCTACACCTTC. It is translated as CASSLNFPGSPYGYTF.

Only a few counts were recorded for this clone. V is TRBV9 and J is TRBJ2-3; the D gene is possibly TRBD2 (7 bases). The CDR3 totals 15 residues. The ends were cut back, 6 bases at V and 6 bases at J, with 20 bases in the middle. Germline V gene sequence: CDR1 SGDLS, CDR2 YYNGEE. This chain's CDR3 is CASNPRGGVSDTQYF. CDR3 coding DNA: TGTGCCAGCAACCCAAGGGGGGGGGTTTCGGATACGCAGTATTTT.

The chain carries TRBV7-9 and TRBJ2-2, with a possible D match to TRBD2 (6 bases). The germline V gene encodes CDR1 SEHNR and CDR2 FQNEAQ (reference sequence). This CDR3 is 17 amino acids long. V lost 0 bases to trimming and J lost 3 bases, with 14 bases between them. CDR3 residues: CASSLAGGALDTGELFF. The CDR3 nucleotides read TGTGCCAGCAGCTTAGCGGGAGGAGCCTTGGACACCGGGGAGCTGTTTTTT. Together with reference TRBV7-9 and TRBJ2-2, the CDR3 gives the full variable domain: DTGVSQNPRHKITKRGQNVTFRCDPISEHNRLYWYRQTLGQGPEFLTYFQNEAQLEKSRLLSDRFSAERPKGSFSTLEIQRTEQGDSAMYLCASSLAGGALDTGELFFGEGSRLTVL.

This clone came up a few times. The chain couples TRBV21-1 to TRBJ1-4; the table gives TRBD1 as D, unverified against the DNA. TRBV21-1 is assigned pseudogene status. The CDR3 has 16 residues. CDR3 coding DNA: TGTGCCCCTGAGGGACAGGGGCTCTCAACTAATGAAAAACTGTTTTTT. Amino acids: CAPEGQGLSTNEKLFF.

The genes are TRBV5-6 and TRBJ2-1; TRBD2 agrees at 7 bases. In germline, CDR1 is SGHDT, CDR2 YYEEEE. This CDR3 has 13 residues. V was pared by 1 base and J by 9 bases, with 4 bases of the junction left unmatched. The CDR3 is CASSLSGGGEQFF. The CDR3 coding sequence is TGTGCCAGCAGCTTGTCGGGGGGTGGTGAGCAGTTCTTC.

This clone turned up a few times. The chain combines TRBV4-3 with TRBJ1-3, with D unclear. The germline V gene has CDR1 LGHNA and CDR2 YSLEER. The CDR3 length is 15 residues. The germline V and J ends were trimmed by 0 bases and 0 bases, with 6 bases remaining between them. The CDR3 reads CASSQEGSSGNTIYF. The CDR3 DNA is TGCGCCAGCAGCCAAGAGGGCAGCTCTGGAAACACCATATATTTT.

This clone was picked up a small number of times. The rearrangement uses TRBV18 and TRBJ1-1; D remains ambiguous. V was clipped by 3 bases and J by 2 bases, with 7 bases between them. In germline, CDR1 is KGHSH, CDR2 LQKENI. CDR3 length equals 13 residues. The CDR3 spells CASSPRHNTEAFF. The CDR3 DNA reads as TGTGCCAGCTCACCTAGACACAACACTGAAGCTTTCTTT.

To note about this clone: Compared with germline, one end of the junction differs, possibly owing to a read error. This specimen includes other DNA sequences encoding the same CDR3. CDR3 nucleotides: TGTGCCAGCCTGGGCAGGGATGTCACTGAGGCTTTCTTT. Translating gives CASLGRDVTEAFF. The chain is built from TRBV11-3 and TRBJ1-1, with a tentative D call TRBD1 (5 bases). The CDR3 totals 13 residues. The germline gives CDR1 SGHNT, CDR2 YENEEA.

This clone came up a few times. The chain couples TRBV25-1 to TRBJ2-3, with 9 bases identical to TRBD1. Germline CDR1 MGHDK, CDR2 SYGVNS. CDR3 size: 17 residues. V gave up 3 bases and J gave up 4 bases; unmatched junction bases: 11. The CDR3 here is CASSDTLGTGSPDTQYF. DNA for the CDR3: TGTGCCAGCAGTGATACCCTGGGGACAGGGTCCCCAGATACGCAGTATTTT.

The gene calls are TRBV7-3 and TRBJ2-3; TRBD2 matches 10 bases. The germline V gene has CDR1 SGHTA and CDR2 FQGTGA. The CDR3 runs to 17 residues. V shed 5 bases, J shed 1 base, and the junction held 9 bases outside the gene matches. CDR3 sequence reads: CASSPHGSGGGTDTQYF. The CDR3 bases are TGTGCCAGCAGCCCACACGGAAGCGGGGGGGGCACAGATACGCAGTATTTT.

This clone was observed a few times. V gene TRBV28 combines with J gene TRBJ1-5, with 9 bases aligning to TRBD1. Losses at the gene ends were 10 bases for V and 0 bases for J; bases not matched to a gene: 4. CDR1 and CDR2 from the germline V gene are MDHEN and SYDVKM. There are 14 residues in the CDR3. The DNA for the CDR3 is TGTGCCACCCAGACAGGGGGTAGCAATCAGCCCCAGCATTTT. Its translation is CATQTGGSNQPQHF.

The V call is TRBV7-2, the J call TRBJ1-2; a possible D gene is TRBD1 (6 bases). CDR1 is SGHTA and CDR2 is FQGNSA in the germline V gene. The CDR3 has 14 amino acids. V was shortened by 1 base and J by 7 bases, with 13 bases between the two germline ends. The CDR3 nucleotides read TGTGCCAGCAGCTTAGGCCAGCTCAGGGGTGGCTACACCTTC. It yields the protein CASSLGQLRGGYTF.

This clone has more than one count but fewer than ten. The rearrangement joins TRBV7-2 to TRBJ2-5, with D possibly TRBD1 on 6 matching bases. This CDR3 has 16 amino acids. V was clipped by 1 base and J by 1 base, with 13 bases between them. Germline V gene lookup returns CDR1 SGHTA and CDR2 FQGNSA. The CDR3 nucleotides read TGTGCCAGCAGCTTAGGGCCCCAGGGGCCCCAAGAGACCCAGTACTTC. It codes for CASSLGPQGPQETQYF.

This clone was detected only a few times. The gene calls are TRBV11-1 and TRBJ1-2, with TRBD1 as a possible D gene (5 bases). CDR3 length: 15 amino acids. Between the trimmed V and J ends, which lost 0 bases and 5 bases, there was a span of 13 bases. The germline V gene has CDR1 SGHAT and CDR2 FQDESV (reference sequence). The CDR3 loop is CASSLAGGAEYGYTF. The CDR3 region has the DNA TGTGCCAGCAGCTTAGCAGGAGGGGCCGAGTATGGCTACACCTTC.

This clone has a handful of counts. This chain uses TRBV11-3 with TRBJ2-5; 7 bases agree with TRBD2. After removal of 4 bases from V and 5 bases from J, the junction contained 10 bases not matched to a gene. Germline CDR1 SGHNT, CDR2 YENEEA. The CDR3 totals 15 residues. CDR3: CASSSSWGGRETQYF. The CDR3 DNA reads TGTGCCAGCAGCTCCTCTTGGGGGGGAAGGGAGACCCAGTACTTC. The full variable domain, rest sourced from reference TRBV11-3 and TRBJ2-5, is EAGVVQSPRYKIIEKKQPVAFWCNPISGHNTLYWYLQNLGQGPELLIRYENEEAVDDSQLPKDRFSAERLKGVDSTLKIQPAELGDSAVYLCASSSSWGGRETQYFGPGTRLLVL.

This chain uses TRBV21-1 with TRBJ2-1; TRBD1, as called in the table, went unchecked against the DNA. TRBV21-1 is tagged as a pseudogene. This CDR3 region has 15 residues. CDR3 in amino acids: CAKPKRGIDYNEQFF. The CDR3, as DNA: TGTGCCAAGCCCAAAAGGGGGATCGACTACAATGAGCAGTTCTTC.

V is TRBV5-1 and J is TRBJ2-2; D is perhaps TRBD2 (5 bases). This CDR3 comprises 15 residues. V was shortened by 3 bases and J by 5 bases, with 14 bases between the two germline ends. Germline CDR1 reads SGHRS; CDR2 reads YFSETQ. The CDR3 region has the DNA TGCGCCAGCAGCTCGGACTGGACGGTGACCGGGGAGCTGTTTTTT. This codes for CASSSDWTVTGELFF.

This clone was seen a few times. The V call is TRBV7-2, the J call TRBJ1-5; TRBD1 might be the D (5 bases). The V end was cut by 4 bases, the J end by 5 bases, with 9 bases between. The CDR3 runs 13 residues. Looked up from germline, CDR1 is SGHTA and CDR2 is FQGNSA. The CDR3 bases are TGTGCCAGCAGCTCCGTAGGGGATCAGCCCCAGCATTTT. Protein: CASSSVGDQPQHF. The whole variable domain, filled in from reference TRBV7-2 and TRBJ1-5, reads GAGVSQSPSNKVTEKGKDVELRCDPISGHTALYWYRQSLGQGLEFLIYFQGNSAPDKSGLPSDRFSAERTGGSVSTLTIQRTQQEDSAVYLCASSSVGDQPQHFGDGTRLSIL.

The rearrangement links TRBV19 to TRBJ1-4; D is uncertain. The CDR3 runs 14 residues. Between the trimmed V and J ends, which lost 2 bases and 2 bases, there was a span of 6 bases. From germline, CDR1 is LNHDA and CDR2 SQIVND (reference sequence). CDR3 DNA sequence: TGTGCCAGTAGTATAAGCACTACTAATGAAAAACTGTTTTTT. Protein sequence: CASSISTTNEKLFF.